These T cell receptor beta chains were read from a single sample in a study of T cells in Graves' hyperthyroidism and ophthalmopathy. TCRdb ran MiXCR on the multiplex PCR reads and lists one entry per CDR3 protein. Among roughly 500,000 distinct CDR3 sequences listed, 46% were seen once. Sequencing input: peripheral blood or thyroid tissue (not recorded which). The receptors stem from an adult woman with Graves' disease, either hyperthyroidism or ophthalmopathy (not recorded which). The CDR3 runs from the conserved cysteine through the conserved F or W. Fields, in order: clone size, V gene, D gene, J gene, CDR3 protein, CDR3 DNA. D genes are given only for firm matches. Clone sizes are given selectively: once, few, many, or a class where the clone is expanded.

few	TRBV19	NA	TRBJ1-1	CASYRVDGVRNTEAFF	TGTGCCAGTTACAGGGTCGACGGTGTGAGAAACACTGAAGCTTTCTTT
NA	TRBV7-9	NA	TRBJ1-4	CASSLASAGHEKLFF	TGTGCCAGCAGCTTAGCGTCCGCGGGCCATGAAAAACTGTTTTTT
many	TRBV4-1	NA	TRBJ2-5	CASSQDGGRTETQYF	TGCGCCAGCAGCCAAGACGGGGGGCGCACGGAGACCCAGTACTTC
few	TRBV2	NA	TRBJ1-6	CASMGVNEPLHF	TGTGCCAGCATGGGGGTTAATGAGCCCCTCCACTTT
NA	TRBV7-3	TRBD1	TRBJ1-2	CASSSKGQGAGYTF	TGTGCCAGCAGCTCTAAGGGACAGGGGGCGGGCTACACCTTC
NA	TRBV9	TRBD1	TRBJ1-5	CASSVDGTGDIQPQHF	TGTGCCAGCAGCGTAGACGGGACAGGGGATATTCAGCCCCAGCATTTT
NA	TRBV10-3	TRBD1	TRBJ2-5	CAIRPGQIQETQYF	TGTGCCATCAGACCGGGACAGATACAAGAGACCCAGTACTTC
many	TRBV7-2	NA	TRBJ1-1	CASSYVAGAGTEAFF	TGTGCCAGCAGCTACGTTGCAGGGGCTGGCACTGAAGCTTTCTTT
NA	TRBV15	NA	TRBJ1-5	CATSSARWGQPQHF	TGTGCCACCAGCAGCGCCCGGTGGGGCCAGCCCCAGCATTTT
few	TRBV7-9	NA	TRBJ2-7	CASSLIQDYEQYF	TGTGCCAGCAGCTTAATACAGGACTACGAGCAGTACTTC
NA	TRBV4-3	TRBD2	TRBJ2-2	CASSQEFGGGPDTGELFF	TGCGCCAGCAGCCAAGAGTTTGGGGGAGGGCCGGACACCGGGGAGCTGTTTTTT
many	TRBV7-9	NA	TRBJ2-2	CASRPGQVGTGELFF	TGTGCCAGCAGGCCGGGACAAGTGGGCACCGGGGAGCTGTTTTTT
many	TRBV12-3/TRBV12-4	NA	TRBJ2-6	CASSLQGRAGANVLTF	TGTGCCAGCAGTTTACAGGGCAGGGCTGGGGCCAACGTCCTGACTTTC
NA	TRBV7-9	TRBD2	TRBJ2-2	CASSQPGLGGTGELFF	TGTGCCAGCAGCCAACCGGGACTAGGTGGCACCGGGGAGCTGTTTTTT
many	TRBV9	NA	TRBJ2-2	CASKEDPANTGELFF	TGTGCCAGCAAGGAAGACCCCGCGAACACCGGGGAGCTGTTTTTT
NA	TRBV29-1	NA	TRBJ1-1	CSVEHRPNTEAFF	TGCAGCGTTGAACACAGGCCTAACACTGAAGCTTTCTTT
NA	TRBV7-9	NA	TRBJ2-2	CASSGNGAGELFF	TGTGCCAGCAGCGGGAACGGCGCGGGGGAGCTGTTTTTT
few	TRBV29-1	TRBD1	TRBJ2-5	CSVGAATGPLETQYF	TGCAGCGTTGGGGCTGCGACAGGGCCACTCGAGACCCAGTACTTC
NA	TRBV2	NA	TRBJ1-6	CASSQLSPLHF	TGTGCCAGCAGTCAACTTTCACCCCTCCACTTT
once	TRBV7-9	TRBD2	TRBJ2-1	CASSSAGLAGADEQFF	TGTGCCAGCAGCTCGGCGGGACTAGCGGGAGCAGATGAGCAGTTCTTC
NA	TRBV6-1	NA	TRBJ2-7	CASTHEQYF	TGTGCCAGCACCCACGAGCAGTACTTC
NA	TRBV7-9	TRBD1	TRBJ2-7	CASSTRKRQGQSYEQYF	TGTGCCAGCAGCACCCGCAAAAGACAGGGCCAATCCTACGAGCAGTACTTC